This TCR beta chain stems from a study of response to subunit inactivated influenza vaccine. This clonotype was picked up a small number of times. The antigen is unknown. In germline, CDR1 is MNHEY, CDR2 SVGEGT. V was shortened by 6 bases and J by 5 bases, with 13 bases between the two germline ends. This CDR3 has 13 amino acids. Overall study results and limits: Only a handful of new T cells, the authors suggested, are recruited with each seasonal influenza vaccination.

Each CDR3 protein is one row after TCRdb ran MiXCR on the RT-PCR reads. The sample contains approximately 300,000 distinct CDR3 sequences, 20% to 25% of which appear only once. The chain links TRBV6-2 or TRBV6-3 to TRBJ1-1; a possible D gene is TRBD1 (5 bases). The receptor's source is a man aged 45 to 70 who received an inactivated influenza vaccine. Sequenced material: PBMCs from blood, taken 21 months after vaccination. The CDR3 DNA reads TGTGCCAGCAGCCGGACAAAGTGGACTGAAGCTTTCTTT. Translating gives CASSRTKWTEAFF.